These 12 T cell receptor beta chains were sequenced from one sample in a study of cytomegalovirus exposure and HLA in healthy donors. Primers for the PCR totalled 60 Vbeta and 13 Jbeta. TCRdb's table, derived via immunoSEQ multiplex PCR, lists solely in-frame clones and lacks some. Of tens of thousands of clones in the sample, 70% to 75% are singletons; the top ten hold 6.8%. What was sequenced was PBMCs. Receptor source: a man aged 25 to 40 in good health and CMV-seropositive.

The chain uses TRBV7-9 and TRBJ1-5; D call uncertain. There are 17 residues in the CDR3. Germline loops: CDR1 SEHNR, CDR2 FQNEAQ (reference sequence). Trimming pared 0 bases from V and 1 base from J, leaving 13 bases between. CDR3 in amino acids: CASSLAGAGISNQPQHF. CDR3 DNA: TGTGCCAGCAGCTTAGCGGGAGCTGGTATAAGCAATCAGCCCCAGCATTTT.

CDR3 region: CASSVVEGGSPLHF. The DNA of the CDR3 is TGTGCCAGCAGCGTAGTGGAAGGGGGATCACCCCTCCACTTT. The J gene is TRBJ1-6, the V gene TRBV9; D is perhaps TRBD1 (6 bases). The CDR3 consists of 14 residues. Trimming took 0 bases from V and 10 from J, leaving 11 bases between them. Germline-derived CDR1 and CDR2 are SGDLS and YYNGEE.

In DNA form, the CDR3 reads TGTGCCAGTAGGGCGGGACAGTTCTACGAGCAGTACTTC. As protein: CASRAGQFYEQYF. The chain employs TRBV19 and TRBJ2-7; TRBD1 might be the D (7 bases). The CDR3 contains 13 residues. Trimming shortened V by 6 bases and J by 3 bases, and 12 bases separated the two germline ends. The germline V gene encodes CDR1 LNHDA and CDR2 SQIVND (reference sequence).

This chain links TRBV30 with TRBJ1-2, with TRBD1 matching 11 bases. The CDR3 loop spans 15 amino acids. CDR1 is GTSNPN and CDR2 is SVGIG in the germline V gene (reference sequence). Trimming took 2 bases from V and 9 from J; bases not matched to a gene: 11. The CDR3 bases are TGTGCCTGGAGTTTATCCGCCGGGACAGGGGGACGCTACACCTTC. It is translated as CAWSLSAGTGGRYTF.

In its sample, this clone was seen a few times. The chain combines TRBV6-1 with TRBJ1-6, with TRBD1 matching 7 bases. The junction had 7 bases not matched to a gene; V was cut back by 4 bases and J by 4 bases. Germline V gives CDR1 MNHNS, CDR2 SASEGT. The length of the CDR3 is 16 residues. The CDR3 DNA follows: TGTGCCAGCAGTGGGGACCGGGACAGTTATAATTCACCCCTCCACTTT. Encoded protein: CASSGDRDSYNSPLHF.

The V call is TRBV30, the J call TRBJ2-5, with 10 bases fitting TRBD1. Germline CDR1 reads GTSNPN; CDR2 reads SVGIG (reference sequence). The trim removed 3 bases at V and 2 bases at J, leaving 9 bases unmatched. The CDR3 is 16 residues long. The CDR3 sequence: CAWRKYPGQGQETQYF. CDR3 DNA: TGTGCCTGGAGGAAATATCCGGGACAGGGGCAAGAGACCCAGTACTTC.

J is TRBJ1-5 and V is TRBV7-8, with D unclear. CDR1 is SGHVS and CDR2 is FQNEAQ in the germline V gene. Trimming took 3 bases from V and 10 from J, leaving 19 bases between them. CDR3 length: 15 residues. Here the CDR3 reads CASSFDRGPSVPQHF. For the CDR3, the DNA is TGTGCCAGCAGCTTCGACCGGGGTCCATCCGTACCCCAGCATTTT.

The chain links TRBV10-3 to TRBJ1-3, with no clear D. V was pared by 6 bases and J by 0 bases, with 6 bases between. The CDR3 totals 13 residues. The V gene's germline CDR1 is ENHRY and CDR2 SYGVKD. CDR3 DNA sequence: TGTGCCATCAGAACAAACTCTGGAAACACCATATATTTT. Its protein is CAIRTNSGNTIYF.

This clone was picked up one time. The V call is TRBV28, the J call TRBJ1-5, with TRBD1 matching over 7 bases. The CDR3 consists of 16 residues. Germline V gene sequence: CDR1 MDHEN, CDR2 SYDVKM. The trim removed 5 bases at V and 4 bases at J, leaving 11 bases unmatched. CDR3 in DNA: TGTGCCAGCAGTCCCCCGACAGGGTGGAGAAATCAGCCCCAGCATTTT. Protein sequence: CASSPPTGWRNQPQHF.

V gene TRBV10-1 combines with J gene TRBJ2-1; no clear D gene. The germline V gene encodes CDR1 WNHNN and CDR2 SYGVQD (reference sequence). Trimming stripped 3 bases from V and 1 base from J, with 4 bases between. The CDR3 has 13 amino acids. CDR3 in DNA: TGCGCCAGCAGTGACAGGTCCTACAATGAGCAGTTCTTC. It encodes CASSDRSYNEQFF.

V usage is TRBV19 and J usage is TRBJ1-6; 7 bases match TRBD1. Germline CDR1 and CDR2: LNHDA and SQIVND (reference sequence). V shed 5 bases and J 7 bases; nucleotides not matched to a gene: 8. The CDR3 contains 15 residues. CDR3 loop: CASSRTGIDNSPLHF. The CDR3 DNA reads TGTGCCAGTAGTCGGACAGGTATCGACAATTCACCCCTCCACTTT.

The chain employs TRBV7-2 and TRBJ2-7, with 7 nucleotides matching TRBD1. This CDR3 contains 14 residues. V gave up 4 bases and J gave up 2 bases; unmatched junction bases: 5. Germline-derived CDR1 and CDR2 are SGHTA and FQGNSA. The CDR3 here is CASSSEGGPYEQYF. DNA of the CDR3: TGTGCCAGCAGCTCCGAAGGGGGCCCCTACGAGCAGTACTTC.